This T cell receptor beta chain was identified in a study of T-cell memory formation after mild COVID-19. Study details: For the most part, TCR clusters were specific to one donor.

Whole-study findings and limits: Clones which contracted sat mainly in CM and EM if CD4+, and in EMRA if CD8+.

The ends were cut back, 5 bases at V and 2 bases at J, with 10 bases in the middle. The CDR3 runs 13 residues. CDR1 and CDR2 from the germline V gene are SGHTA and FQGNSA. Turning to this clonotype: The antigen is undetermined.

TCRdb re-derived calls from the 5' RACE reads in MiXCR, one entry per CDR3 protein. The sample records almost 550,000 distinct CDR3 sequences, roughly 20% being singletons. The specimen sequenced was PBMCs or a T cell subset sorted from them (not recorded which). The chain links TRBV7-2 to TRBJ2-7; TRBD2 might be the D (5 bases). The TCR originated in an adult woman who had mild COVID-19 (a few samples of this study predate the infection). Cell type and time point are not known. The CDR3 spells CASSQTTPYEQYF. The CDR3, as DNA: TGTGCCAGCAGCCAGACTACACCCTACGAGCAGTACTTC.